These 27 T cell receptor beta chains originate from one sample sequenced in a study of cytomegalovirus exposure and HLA in healthy donors. In the PCR, 60 Vbeta and 13 Jbeta primers were used. Generated by immunoSEQ multiplex PCR, the TCRdb table keeps only in-frame clones and is missing some. The table records some 90,000 clones, 76% of them present only once. Specimen: PBMCs. The origin of the receptors is a man aged 35 to 55 in good health and CMV-seronegative.

The rearrangement links TRBV7-2 to TRBJ2-5; D is undetermined. V was cut by 2 bases and J by 5 bases, with 9 bases left in between. The germline V gene has CDR1 SGHTA and CDR2 FQGNSA. The CDR3 is made up of 13 amino acids. This chain's CDR3 is CASSLLPGETQYF. Written as DNA, the CDR3 is TGTGCCAGCAGCTTACTACCCGGGGAGACCCAGTACTTC.

V usage is TRBV19 and J usage is TRBJ1-3; unclear D gene. V was trimmed by 5 bases and J by 0 bases, leaving 8 bases between them. The CDR3 is 14 residues long. Germline V gene sequence: CDR1 LNHDA, CDR2 SQIVND (reference sequence). The CDR3 is CASSPVYSGNTIYF. DNA for the CDR3: TGTGCCAGTAGTCCGGTTTACTCTGGAAACACCATATATTTT.

The V and J genes are TRBV6-5 and TRBJ2-7; D call uncertain. V was trimmed by 6 bases and J by 1 base, leaving 7 bases between them. The CDR3 covers 12 residues. Germline CDR1 reads MNHEY; CDR2 reads SVGAGI. The CDR3 nucleotides are TGTGCCAGCAGCAGTGTTTCCTACGAGCAGTACTTC. Its translation: CASSSVSYEQYF.

The rearrangement uses TRBV7-8 and TRBJ1-5, with 8 bases identical to TRBD1. The V gene's germline CDR1 is SGHVS and CDR2 FQNEAQ. Trimming cost V 1 base and J 7 bases; bases outside gene matches: 12. The CDR3 runs 17 residues. CDR3 loop: CASSLVAGGWVGQPQHF. The CDR3 nucleotides are TGTGCCAGCAGCTTAGTGGCAGGGGGCTGGGTTGGGCAGCCCCAGCATTTT.

CDR3 in amino acids: CASSSGTGGNEQFF. The DNA of the CDR3 is TGTGCCAGCAGTTCCGGGACAGGGGGCAATGAGCAGTTCTTC. The V call is TRBV28, the J call TRBJ2-1, with 11 bases aligning to TRBD1. V trimming: 4 bases; J trimming: 6 bases; junction bases outside the gene matches: 2. CDR3 length: 14 amino acids. Germline V gene data show CDR1 as MDHEN and CDR2 as SYDVKM.

In this sample, this clone turned up once. The chain recombines TRBV5-1 with TRBJ2-5; D gene uncertain. The J call may be wrong; the DNA end is better matched by TRBJ2-7. Germline V lookup: CDR1 SGHRS, CDR2 YFSETQ. The CDR3 consists of 14 residues. CDR3 bases: TGCGCCAGCAGCTTGGCGGATGCAAACTACGAGCAGTACTTC. It yields the protein CASSLADANYEQYF.

In its sample, this clone was seen once. V is TRBV7-2 and J is TRBJ2-7, with TRBD2 matching over 11 bases. CDR1 is SGHTA and CDR2 is FQGNSA in the germline V gene. The CDR3 is made up of 17 amino acids. The J segment lost 0 bases and the V segment lost 2 bases, leaving 6 bases of the junction unmatched. CDR3: CASSLRASGGYSYEQYF. As DNA, the CDR3 is TGTGCCAGCAGCTTACGAGCTAGCGGGGGGTACTCCTACGAGCAGTACTTC.

The chain has TRBV11-1 and TRBJ1-1; 9 positions match TRBD1. CDR1 is SGHAT, CDR2 FQDESV, per germline (reference sequence). The trim removed 7 bases at V and 0 bases at J, leaving 3 bases unmatched. There are 14 residues in the CDR3. Written as DNA, the CDR3 is TGTGCCAGCACCAGGGACAGGGTGAACACTGAAGCTTTCTTT. This codes for CASTRDRVNTEAFF.

The genes are TRBV9 and TRBJ2-7, with 7 bases matching TRBD1. Per the germline V gene, CDR1 is SGDLS and CDR2 is YYNGEE. The V segment lost 2 bases and the J segment 2 bases; nucleotides outside the gene matches: 7. The CDR3 runs 15 residues. CDR3 nucleotide sequence: TGTGCCAGCAGCGTTTCCGGGACAGCCGCCTACGAGCAGTACTTC. It specifies CASSVSGTAAYEQYF.

This chain connects TRBV19 to TRBJ2-3, with D perhaps TRBD1 (6 bases). There are 16 residues in the CDR3. V lost 3 bases and J lost 4, with 17 bases in between. Germline V gene sequence: CDR1 LNHDA, CDR2 SQIVND (reference sequence). The DNA of the CDR3 is TGTGCCAGTAGTATCGGAACAGGGCTTCTTGCAGATACGCAGTATTTT. The encoded protein is CASSIGTGLLADTQYF. The whole variable domain, remainder taken from reference TRBV19 and TRBJ2-3, is DGGITQSPKYLFRKEGQNVTLSCEQNLNHDAMYWYRQDPGQGLRLIYYSQIVNDFQKGDIAEGYSVSREKKESFPLTVTSAQKNPTAFYLCASSIGTGLLADTQYFGPGTRLTVL.

CDR3 protein: CASSHEYSNTEAFF. CDR3 nucleotide sequence: TGTGCCAGCAGCCATGAGTATTCCAACACTGAAGCTTTCTTT. V gene TRBV5-4 combines with J gene TRBJ1-1; D uncertain. CDR3 length: 14 residues. The V gene's germline CDR1 is SGHNT and CDR2 YYREEE (reference sequence). With 4 bases removed from V and 2 bases from J, the gap between germline ends came to 12 bases.

V is TRBV7-3 and J is TRBJ1-1; TRBD1 matches 7 bases. Germline V gene data show CDR1 as SGHTA and CDR2 as FQGTGA. This CDR3 region has 13 residues. V lost 3 bases and J lost 3; bases outside the gene matches: 1. The CDR3 bases are TGTGCCAGCAGCTTGACAGGGCACACTGAAGCTTTCTTT. It is translated as CASSLTGHTEAFF. The variable domain in full, completed from reference TRBV7-3 and TRBJ1-1, reads GAGVSQTPSNKVTEKGKYVELRCDPISGHTALYWYRQSLGQGPEFLIYFQGTGAADDSGLPNDRFFAVRPEGSVSTLKIQRTERGDSAVYLCASSLTGHTEAFFGQGTRLTVV.

Worth noting for this clone: A junction boundary mismatches the germline segment, possibly from a read error. The chain couples TRBV4-2 to TRBJ2-7; D not resolved. This CDR3 has 12 residues. Germline CDR1 LGHNA, CDR2 YNFKEQ. The CDR3 region is CASSQDRYAQYF. DNA of the CDR3: TGTGCCAGCAGCCAAGATCGCTACGCGCAGTACTTC.

This clone was counted only a few times. Here the CDR3 DNA reads TGTGCCAGCAGCTACCCAGGGGGCTGGGAGGACACTGAAGCTTTCTTT. It yields the protein CASSYPGGWEDTEAFF. J is TRBJ1-1 and V is TRBV11-2; TRBD1 matches 8 bases. Germline V gene data show CDR1 as SGHAT and CDR2 as FQNNGV. The V segment lost 4 bases and the J segment 3 bases; nucleotides outside the gene matches: 10. The CDR3 length is 16 residues.

The J gene is TRBJ2-2, the V gene TRBV29-1; 7 bases fit TRBD2. The V and J ends lost 6 bases and 4 bases, in that order; junction bases with no gene match: 8. Germline CDR1 and CDR2: SQVTM and ANQGSEA. There are 14 residues in the CDR3. The CDR3 DNA reads TGCAGCGTCCGCGGGGGTTATAGCACCGGGGAGCTGTTTTTT. Translating it yields CSVRGGYSTGELFF.

The V call is TRBV28, the J call TRBJ2-2; no clear D. The CDR3 is 13 amino acids. V gave up 3 bases and J gave up 2 bases, with 4 bases separating them. Germline CDR1 and CDR2: MDHEN and SYDVKM. In DNA form, the CDR3 reads TGTGCCAGCAGTTTGAGTAACACCGGGGAGCTGTTTTTT. Translation gives CASSLSNTGELFF.

Written as DNA, the CDR3 is TGTGCCATCGGTCTCGGGGGGGCCTACGAGCAGTACTTC. It codes for CAIGLGGAYEQYF. The gene calls are TRBV10-3 and TRBJ2-7; TRBD2 matches at 8 bases. The CDR3 extends over 13 amino acids. Germline-derived CDR1 and CDR2 are ENHRY and SYGVKD. V lost 8 bases, J lost 2 bases, and 5 bases stayed unmatched.

Comment on this clone: One end of the junction does not line up with germline, which may come from a read error. V and J are TRBV7-7 and TRBJ2-7; a possible D gene is TRBD2 (6 bases). Looked up from germline, CDR1 is SSHAT and CDR2 is FNYEAQ (reference sequence). This CDR3 has 12 residues. This CDR3 is CASSSPGLRLHF. DNA of the CDR3: TGTGCCAGCAGCTCACCGGGACTTCGCCTACACTTC.

The chain links TRBV5-1 to TRBJ1-4, with 7 bases that match TRBD1. CDR3 length: 14 amino acids. Germline V CDR1 and CDR2: SGHRS, YFSETQ. V lost 3 bases to trimming and J lost 6 bases; unmatched junction nucleotides: 5. The CDR3 sequence is CASSWTGTDEKLFF. The CDR3 nucleotides read TGCGCCAGCAGCTGGACCGGGACAGATGAAAAACTGTTTTTT.

The chain is built from TRBV4-2 and TRBJ1-1; TRBD1 agrees at 7 bases. Trimming removed 4 bases from V and 1 base from J; junction bases left unmatched: 9. Per germline, CDR1 LGHNA and CDR2 YNFKEQ. The CDR3 totals 16 residues. The CDR3 sequence is CASSPHRQGKNTEAFF. The CDR3, as DNA: TGTGCCAGCAGCCCCCACCGACAGGGAAAGAACACTGAAGCTTTCTTT.

This clone has just one count. The chain couples TRBV9 to TRBJ2-4; the D is unclear. Trimming removed 1 base from V and 5 bases from J, with 7 bases in between. This CDR3 has 13 residues. Germline-derived CDR1 and CDR2 are SGDLS and YYNGEE. The CDR3 is CASSVSPENIQYF. CDR3 DNA sequence: TGTGCCAGCAGCGTATCCCCCGAAAACATTCAGTACTTC.

CDR3 in DNA: TGTGCCAGTAGTATCAACAGGGGGCACACGGCAACTAATGAAAAACTGTTTTTT. It codes for CASSINRGHTATNEKLFF. V gene TRBV19 combines with J gene TRBJ1-4; 9 bases map to TRBD1. CDR1 is LNHDA, CDR2 SQIVND, per germline (reference sequence). V lost 3 bases, J lost 0 bases, and 8 bases stayed unmatched. The CDR3 sequence is 18 residues long.

The J gene is TRBJ2-7, the V gene TRBV15; 9 positions agree with TRBD1. Germline-derived CDR1 and CDR2 are LNHNV and YYDKDF (reference sequence). V was pared by 3 bases and J by 2 bases, with 11 bases of the junction left unmatched. The CDR3 spans 17 residues. The CDR3 is CATSSPLQGAPTYEQYF. CDR3 DNA sequence: TGTGCCACCAGCAGCCCACTACAGGGGGCCCCCACCTACGAGCAGTACTTC.

V gene TRBV7-9 combines with J gene TRBJ1-2; D gene unclear. This CDR3 region has 13 residues. CDR1 is SEHNR, CDR2 FQNEAQ, per germline (reference sequence). Trimming pared 5 bases from V and 10 bases from J, leaving 17 bases between. The DNA for the CDR3 is TGTGCCAGCAGCCCGAACTCGGGATGTTACTACACCTTC. Its translation is CASSPNSGCYYTF. The complete variable domain, with remaining parts taken from reference TRBV7-9 and TRBJ1-2, reads DTGVSQNPRHKITKRGQNVTFRCDPISEHNRLYWYRQTLGQGPEFLTYFQNEAQLEKSRLLSDRFSAERPKGSFSTLEIQRTEQGDSAMYLCASSPNSGCYYTFGSGTRLTVV.

The V and J genes are TRBV4-1 and TRBJ1-2; 7 nucleotides match TRBD1. The CDR3 extends over 16 amino acids. CDR1 and CDR2 from the germline V gene are MGHRA and YSYEKL. The junction had 9 bases not matched to a gene; V was cut back by 1 base and J by 4 bases. This CDR3 reads CASSQGPGQLLYGYTF. Written as DNA, the CDR3 is TGCGCCAGCAGCCAAGGACCGGGACAGTTGCTCTATGGCTACACCTTC.

The genes are TRBV10-3 and TRBJ2-7; 9 nucleotides align to TRBD1. The CDR3 loop spans 15 amino acids. Losses at the gene ends were 6 bases for V and 0 bases for J; bases not matched to a gene: 6. Germline CDR1 is ENHRY and CDR2 is SYGVKD. CDR3 sequence (DNA): TGTGCCATCAGAAACACAGGGGGCATCTCCTACGAGCAGTACTTC. It is translated as CAIRNTGGISYEQYF.

This chain links TRBV5-4 with TRBJ2-3; D is possibly TRBD1 (6 bases). The ends were cut back, 4 bases at V and 3 bases at J, with 18 bases in the middle. This CDR3 has 16 residues. The germline gives CDR1 SGHNT, CDR2 YYREEE (reference sequence). CDR3 sequence (DNA): TGTGCCAGCAGCGCAGGGGACCCCGTAAGGACAGATACGCAGTATTTT. The encoded protein is CASSAGDPVRTDTQYF.